This T cell receptor beta chain stems from a study of shared clonotypes between healthy human individuals. Background on the study: The donor pool was made up of two women and three men aged 18 to 49. Study results and limitations: In having few donors, the study represented limited genetic and exposure-history diversity.

CDR1 and CDR2 from the germline V gene are KGHSH and LQKENI. Trimming took 2 bases from V and 1 from J, leaving 10 bases between them. The length of the CDR3 is 15 residues. As handled by the study authors: Without quality scores, immunoSEQ junctional reads could not be filtered like full-length reads. Profiling relied on immunoSEQ multiplex PCR, and the TCRdb table lists in-frame clones only, not all of them. V and J calls and clone size are copied from that table; D and trimming were computed from the DNA. Of over a million clones listed, around 98.5% are singletons. A word on this clone: What it binds is not known. This CDR3 is also generated by other DNA sequences in the sample.

The TCR sequence derives from a man aged 25 to 40 in good health. The rearrangement links TRBV18 to TRBJ2-3, with D perhaps TRBD2 (6 bases). Sample: naive CD4+ T cells sorted from blood. As for subset: CD45RA+ positively selected. In DNA form, the CDR3 reads TGTGCCAGCTCACCAAGTGGAGGGCGCACAGATACGCAGTATTTT. It encodes CASSPSGGRTDTQYF.